The 26 T cell receptor beta chains below come from one sample, sequenced in a study of cytomegalovirus exposure and HLA in healthy donors. Data came from immunoSEQ multiplex PCR; TCRdb stores just in-frame clones and leaves some out. The table includes around 400,000 clones, just over 85% detected once. Sequenced: PBMCs. These receptors came from a woman aged 18-29 years in good health and CMV-seronegative.

The chain recombines TRBV6-5 with TRBJ2-1; a weak D match, TRBD1 (5 bases). There are 15 residues in the CDR3. Germline V lookup: CDR1 MNHEY, CDR2 SVGAGI. V shed 6 bases and J shed 2 bases, with 14 bases lying between them. The DNA for the CDR3 is TGTGCCAGCAGACCCGACAGAATCACCTACAATGAGCAGTTCTTC. Translated: CASRPDRITYNEQFF.

The rearrangement links TRBV4-2 to TRBJ2-1, with D possibly being TRBD2 (6 bases). V lost 4 bases and J lost 7, with 23 bases in between. Per the germline V gene, CDR1 is LGHNA and CDR2 is YNFKEQ. This CDR3 comprises 17 residues. The CDR3 DNA reads as TGTGCCAGCAGCCGGGGGGATGGCGGCCCCGAGGGGAATGAGCAGTTCTTC. This encodes CASSRGDGGPEGNEQFF.

The rearrangement links TRBV30 to TRBJ2-2; 8 nucleotides agree with TRBD2. CDR1 and CDR2 from the germline V gene are GTSNPN and SVGIG (reference sequence). The CDR3 runs 15 residues. The V segment lost 3 bases and the J segment 2 bases; nucleotides outside the gene matches: 5. CDR3 protein: CAWRLTSGNTGELFF. CDR3 sequence (DNA): TGTGCCTGGAGGCTTACTAGCGGAAACACCGGGGAGCTGTTTTTT.

V is TRBV29-1 and J is TRBJ2-5, with TRBD2 identical over 7 bases. The CDR3 spans 12 residues. Germline values: CDR1 SQVTM, CDR2 ANQGSEA. The trim removed 6 bases at V and 5 bases at J, leaving 6 bases unmatched. The CDR3 nucleotides are TGCAGCGTGGGGGGGACGGACGAGACCCAGTACTTC. Its protein product is CSVGGTDETQYF. Full variable domain (remainder filled in from reference TRBV29-1 and TRBJ2-5): SAVISQKPSRDICQRGTSLTIQCQVDSQVTMMFWYRQQPGQSLTLIATANQGSEATYESGFVIDKFPISRPNLTFSTLTVSNMSPEDSSIYLCSVGGTDETQYFGPGTRLLVL.

The CDR3 spells CASSEGGNTEAFF. The CDR3 DNA reads TGTGCCAGCAGTGAGGGGGGGAACACTGAAGCTTTCTTT. The rearrangement uses TRBV25-1 and TRBJ1-1, with a possible D match to TRBD1 (5 bases). Deletions cut 3 bases from V and 1 base from J, with 6 bases between. The CDR3 consists of 13 residues. CDR1 MGHDK and CDR2 SYGVNS come from the germline V gene.

The gene calls are TRBV2 and TRBJ2-6; a weak D match, TRBD2 (6 bases). The CDR3 runs to 15 residues. V was trimmed by 10 bases and J by 0 bases, leaving 13 bases between them. The germline V gene has CDR1 SNHLY and CDR2 FYNNEI. The CDR3 here is CANHRSGSGANVLTF. CDR3 sequence (DNA): TGTGCCAACCACCGTAGCGGCTCTGGGGCCAACGTCCTGACTTTC.

The sample holds one count of this clone. The chain's CDR3 is CASSLAPSSYNEQFF. CDR3 in DNA: TGTGCCAGCAGCTTAGCCCCGAGCTCCTACAATGAGCAGTTCTTC. The chain combines TRBV7-2 with TRBJ2-1; D not resolved. V shed 0 bases and J shed 0 bases, with 6 bases lying between them. This CDR3 spans 15 amino acids. CDR1 SGHTA and CDR2 FQGNSA come from the germline V gene.

This clone was detected once. V gene TRBV28 combines with J gene TRBJ1-2, with 9 bases matching TRBD1. The germline V gene has CDR1 MDHEN and CDR2 SYDVKM. V was clipped by 6 bases and J by 4 bases; unmatched bases: 12. CDR3 length equals 16 residues. As DNA, the CDR3 is TGTGCCAGCAGCCGATTTGGGACAGGGAATTCCTATGGCTACACCTTC. It encodes CASSRFGTGNSYGYTF.

The rearrangement links TRBV27 to TRBJ1-2, with TRBD1 matching 7 bases. V lost 3 bases, J lost 4 bases, and 11 bases stayed unmatched. Germline loops: CDR1 MNHEY, CDR2 SMNVEV (reference sequence). The CDR3 loop spans 16 amino acids. CDR3 sequence reads: CASSFGYRGLAYGYTF. The CDR3 DNA follows: TGTGCCAGCAGTTTTGGGTACAGGGGTTTGGCCTATGGCTACACCTTC.

The CDR3 DNA reads TGCAGCGTCCTAGACAGGTTTCCCTACGAGCAGTACTTC. This translates into CSVLDRFPYEQYF. V gene TRBV29-1 combines with J gene TRBJ2-7; possibly TRBD1 for D (6 bases). V lost 6 bases, J lost 2 bases, and 14 bases lay in between. The CDR3 is made up of 13 amino acids. Germline V gives CDR1 SQVTM, CDR2 ANQGSEA.

The chain employs TRBV2 and TRBJ2-7; 7 bases map to TRBD1. Trimming removed 7 bases from V and 1 base from J; junction bases left unmatched: 4. This CDR3 is built from 13 residues. The germline CDR1 and CDR2 sequences are SNHLY and FYNNEI. The CDR3 region has the DNA TGTGCCAGCAACGACAGGGCGTCCTACGAGCAGTACTTC. Its translation: CASNDRASYEQYF.

The rearrangement links TRBV7-9 to TRBJ2-1; a possible D gene is TRBD1 (6 bases). This CDR3 contains 13 residues. V lost 1 base and J lost 12, with 13 bases in between. Germline CDR1 reads SEHNR; CDR2 reads FQNEAQ (reference sequence). The chain's CDR3 is CASSLVGQGWQFF. Written as DNA, the CDR3 is TGTGCCAGCAGCTTAGTAGGGCAGGGGTGGCAGTTCTTC.

CDR3 residues: CASSSRDRVGTDTQYF. The DNA for the CDR3 is TGTGCCAGCAGCTCGAGGGACAGGGTGGGCACAGATACGCAGTATTTT. The gene calls are TRBV5-4 and TRBJ2-3, with 9 nucleotides matching TRBD1. This CDR3 comprises 16 residues. V was pared by 3 bases and J by 1 base, with 6 bases of the junction left unmatched. Germline loops: CDR1 SGHNT, CDR2 YYREEE (reference sequence).

J is TRBJ2-3 and V is TRBV29-1; tentative D call: TRBD2 (5 bases). The V gene's germline CDR1 is SQVTM and CDR2 ANQGSEA. This CDR3 has 14 amino acids. Trimming left V 6 bases short and J 0 bases short, with 13 bases between. The CDR3 coding sequence is TGCAGCGTCGAGAGCGGAGCCAGCACAGATACGCAGTATTTT. Translated: CSVESGASTDTQYF.

The rearrangement links TRBV7-6 to TRBJ1-5; no reliable D call. The germline gives CDR1 SGHVS, CDR2 FNYEAQ. The CDR3 length is 15 residues. V gave up 3 bases and J gave up 7 bases, with 16 bases separating them. CDR3 protein: CASSLTERASQPQHF. The DNA of the CDR3 is TGTGCCAGCAGCTTGACCGAGAGGGCGTCCCAGCCCCAGCATTTT.

This clone appeared once. The chain links TRBV6-1 to TRBJ1-4; no clear D gene. This CDR3 comprises 14 residues. CDR1 is MNHNS, CDR2 SASEGT, per germline. V gave up 6 bases and J gave up 0 bases, with 8 bases separating them. The CDR3 DNA reads TGTGCCAGCAGGAGACAAACAACTAATGAAAAACTGTTTTTT. Translated: CASRRQTTNEKLFF.

This chain links TRBV10-1 with TRBJ2-3; 9 nucleotides line up with TRBD1. This CDR3 is built from 17 residues. V was pared by 8 bases and J by 1 base, with 13 bases of the junction left unmatched. In germline, CDR1 is WNHNN, CDR2 SYGVQD (reference sequence). The DNA for the CDR3 is TGCGCCAGCGCCAGCGGGGACAGGGAATCGGGCACAGATACGCAGTATTTT. Protein: CASASGDRESGTDTQYF.

The count of this clone is one. This chain joins TRBV29-1 and TRBJ2-7; unclear D gene. CDR3 size: 10 residues. The V end was cut by 5 bases, the J end by 3 bases, with 5 bases between. Germline-derived CDR1 and CDR2 are SQVTM and ANQGSEA. Here the CDR3 reads CSVIYYEQYF. The CDR3 coding sequence is TGCAGCGTTATCTACTACGAGCAGTACTTC.

The rearrangement joins TRBV7-3 to TRBJ2-2; 12 bases map to TRBD2. The V gene's germline CDR1 is SGHTA and CDR2 FQGTGA. With 2 bases clipped from V and 5 bases from J, the junction kept 0 bases outside the gene matches. The CDR3 is 15 residues long. CDR3 in amino acids: CASSLGLAGTGELFF. In nucleotides, the CDR3 is TGTGCCAGCAGCTTAGGACTAGCGGGAACCGGGGAGCTGTTTTTT.

The CDR3 DNA is TGCGCCAGCAGCTTGGAATCTAGCGGGGTAAACACCGGGGAGCTGTTTTTT. Protein product: CASSLESSGVNTGELFF. This sequence joins TRBV5-1 and TRBJ2-2; 9 nucleotides agree with TRBD2. The CDR3 is 17 amino acids. The junction had 5 bases not matched to a gene; V was cut back by 0 bases and J by 2 bases. Germline values: CDR1 SGHRS, CDR2 YFSETQ.

The chain combines TRBV13 with TRBJ2-3, with TRBD2 identical over 14 bases. The V segment lost 4 bases and the J segment 6 bases; nucleotides outside the gene matches: 3. Germline CDR1 PRHDT, CDR2 FYEKMQ (reference sequence). CDR3 length equals 15 residues. CDR3 amino acids: CASSSGLAGVDTQYF. For the CDR3, the DNA is TGTGCCAGCAGCTCGGGACTAGCGGGAGTCGATACGCAGTATTTT.

This chain connects TRBV28 to TRBJ1-2; 8 nucleotides agree with TRBD1. Trimming cost V 6 bases and J 8 bases; bases outside gene matches: 23. Germline V gene sequence: CDR1 MDHEN, CDR2 SYDVKM. This CDR3 has 18 amino acids. The CDR3 bases are TGTGCCAGCAGCGAGCTAACCGGGACAGGCTCCATTGGTAGGGGCTACACCTTC. Translated, it gives CASSELTGTGSIGRGYTF.

This chain uses TRBV5-1 with TRBJ2-1, with 8 bases matching TRBD2. The length of the CDR3 is 20 residues. The germline CDR1 and CDR2 sequences are SGHRS and YFSETQ. The V segment lost 3 bases and the J segment 2 bases; nucleotides outside the gene matches: 19. The CDR3 loop is CASSSGILEDGTRPYNEQFF. DNA for the CDR3: TGCGCCAGCAGCTCCGGTATCTTGGAGGACGGGACTAGACCCTACAATGAGCAGTTCTTC.

CDR3 amino acids: CAWSEWGGQLGYTF. The CDR3 DNA follows: TGTGCCTGGAGTGAATGGGGGGGGCAATTGGGCTACACCTTC. The chain recombines TRBV30 with TRBJ1-2, with D maybe TRBD1 (6 bases). Per the germline V gene, CDR1 is GTSNPN and CDR2 is SVGIG (reference sequence). CDR3 size: 14 residues. The V end was cut by 1 base, the J end by 8 bases, with 17 bases between.

J is TRBJ2-6 and V is TRBV27; maybe TRBD2 (6 bases). The V end was cut by 7 bases, the J end by 3 bases, with 10 bases between. The V gene's germline CDR1 is MNHEY and CDR2 SMNVEV (reference sequence). The CDR3 spans 14 residues. CDR3 nucleotides: TGTGCCAGCACCGCCGGGAGTGGGGCCAACGTCCTGACTTTC. Translation gives CASTAGSGANVLTF.

The V and J genes are TRBV7-9 and TRBJ2-1; D gene ambiguous. The germline V gene has CDR1 SEHNR and CDR2 FQNEAQ (reference sequence). Between the trimmed V and J ends, which lost 5 bases and 2 bases, there was a span of 4 bases. This CDR3 is 12 amino acids long. CDR3 residues: CASSPAYNEQFF. CDR3 sequence (DNA): TGTGCCAGCAGCCCCGCCTACAATGAGCAGTTCTTC. The full variable domain, its missing parts supplied by reference TRBV7-9 and TRBJ2-1, is DTGVSQNPRHKITKRGQNVTFRCDPISEHNRLYWYRQTLGQGPEFLTYFQNEAQLEKSRLLSDRFSAERPKGSFSTLEIQRTEQGDSAMYLCASSPAYNEQFFGPGTRLTVL.